This T cell receptor (beta chain) was captured by sequencing in a study of beta chain features in type 1 diabetes (dated by TCRdb to 2016 to 2018). For context, the study as a whole: No differences in mean age, gender distribution, total cell number or subset yield were found between patients and healthy donors. Across all samples, approximately 100 million sorted cells were examined, and cell number per subset correlated strongly with RNA yield. The study compared TCRB repertoires of sorted circulating CD4+ T cell subsets between recently diagnosed type 1 diabetes patients and matched healthy donors. Regulatory and stem cell-like memory subsets were isolated from only 8 patients and about eight healthy donors, whereas naive and central memory subsets came from all 30 or so donors.

What the work shows at the level of the full study, not this receptor alone: Shorter templates might have been favored by PCR, but patient and control samples were amplified and corrected together, so both groups would have been affected equally by any skew. The naive, central memory and regulatory TCRB repertoires appeared to resemble one another more closely among patients than among healthy donors. Fewer insertions and more nucleotide deletions at VDJ recombination sites were observed in patients with type 1 diabetes, implying thymic rearrangement abnormalities. HLA sub-analyses involved small numbers of individuals, so any influence of HLA type on TCRB rearrangement remained unresolved. Because cDNA rather than genomic DNA was sequenced, highly expressing activated cells could have been over-represented, although no difference in activation and CD3 levels was found between groups. Type 1 diabetes patients showed a moderate but significant shortening of TCRB CDR3 length in all four CD4+ subsets.

The entire amount of isolated RNA was reverse transcribed using the High Capacity cDNA Reverse Transcription Kit, so the sequenced TCRB transcripts were expressed ones. Naive, central memory and regulatory T cell samples underwent deep immunoSEQ sequencing, averaging around 4 million total reads per sample. After sorted cells were lysed in RLT buffer, RNA was extracted with DNase-treated RNeasy Micro or Mini kits, with the choice depending on cell number. To prevent cross-contamination, each cell subset was processed individually, whereas patient and healthy donor samples were processed jointly. Using the immunoSEQ multiplex PCR, TCRB sequences were amplified from cDNA into 87-bp fragments spanning the CDR3 region. Amplicons were sequenced on the Illumina HiSeq platform. The original methods were these. Synthetic template baselines were used to correct PCR bias computationally, reads within Hamming distance 2 were collapsed together, and singletons that could not be merged were discarded. Reads were aligned against IMGT so that V, D and J genes, CDR3 length and insertions or deletions at six rearrangement sites could be assigned. Clonotype counts were normalized to sorted cell number within each subset before computing true diversity and Gini coefficients with the tcR R package. The overlap coefficient, calculated on TCRB nucleotide sequences, was used to measure repertoire sharing. As a proxy for the pre-selection repertoire, out-of-frame TCRB sequences from naive cells were analyzed. This is the immuneACCESS table as TCRdb keeps it, with only in-frame sequences that have V and J called. A part of the clones is gone; compared with another copy, unresolved V genes explain less than half, and the rest is unexplained. Clone size and V and J calls were adopted from that table, with D and trimming inferred from the DNA. This sample is represented by 300,000 to 450,000 clones; about 20% of them were singletons. The top ten clonotypes cover 0.044% of the sample.

As concerns this clone: The specificity of this receptor is unknown. No base quality values were provided; no much bigger clone lies one nucleotide off.

A single peripheral blood draw of 90 to 150 mL on average was collected from each donor into heparinised tubes. Naive, central memory, regulatory and stem cell-like memory CD4+ T cells were sorted on a BD FACSAria II using a panel including CD45RO, CCR7, CD25, CD127, CD95 and CD27. Purity was above 95% for every sorted population. PBMCs were separated immediately by Lymphoprep density gradient centrifugation and were stained directly, without being cultured. So that batch effects would be minimized, each experiment stained and sorted samples in pairs, pairing one healthy donor with one patient. The source of this sequence is a young woman in good health. The sample was naive CD4+ T cells from blood. This specimen's cell subset or site label, interpreted: true naive CD4+ T cells.

Here is the DNA: TGTGCCAGCTCACGCAACAGGGTGGGGAACACTGAAGCTTTCTTT. Its coded protein is CASSRNRVGNTEAFF. The chain uses TRBV18 and TRBJ1-1, with TRBD1 as a weak D call on 6 bases. V loses 4 bases of germline sequence and J loses 1 base, and the interval between the two ends is 13 bases. From the germline V gene, CDR1 is KGHSH and CDR2 is LQKENI. Inclusive of the bounding cysteine and phenylalanine, the CDR3 is 15 residues long. The DNA shown is the 45-base CDR3, in frame from base 1.